This T cell receptor (beta chain) originates from a study of T cells in Graves' hyperthyroidism and ophthalmopathy. The study's findings and limits: In the blood, most expanded thyroid clonotypes above 0.001 appeared as well. Ophthalmopathy, which appeared later, was predicted by the model a median 6.5 months before onset.

As to this clonotype: Its antigen is unknown.

What was amplified from RNA transcripts were TCR beta CDR3 regions. A set of HTBI primers served as the primers for a first-round RT-PCR of the TCR CDR3. A single record per CDR3 protein comes from TCRdb applying MiXCR to the multiplex PCR reads. The sample has about 520,000 distinct CDR3 sequences, approximately 25% seen once; the top ten hold about 11%. The study excluded patients with uncontrolled infection, other autoimmune disease, pregnancy or lactation. V was clipped by 3 bases and J by 5 bases, with 19 bases between them. The length of the CDR3 is 16 residues. Germline CDR1 KGHDR, CDR2 SFDVKD.

The V and J genes are TRBV24-1 and TRBJ2-7; D unresolved. The sequence derives from a woman in her twenties or thirties with Graves' ophthalmopathy. Sample: blood. The CDR3 loop reads CATSDPQDPDPHEQYF. CDR3 nucleotide sequence: TGTGCCACCAGTGATCCCCAGGACCCGGACCCCCACGAGCAGTACTTC.